A single sample gave rise to the 21 T cell receptor beta chains below, sequenced in a study of cytomegalovirus exposure and HLA in healthy donors. Sequencing was performed with immunoSEQ multiplex PCR; in TCRdb, only in-frame clones are kept and a portion is missing. The sample includes fewer than 120,000 clones, approximately 88% of them seen just once. Material for sequencing was PBMCs. These receptors came from a woman in her twenties or thirties in good health and CMV-seropositive.

This clone occurred a few times. The chain couples TRBV2 to TRBJ2-2; no definite D call. With 4 bases removed from V and 4 bases from J, the gap between germline ends came to 10 bases. From germline, CDR1 is SNHLY and CDR2 FYNNEI. CDR3 length: 14 residues. In nucleotides, the CDR3 is TGTGCCAGCAGTGCTGGGCAATTCACCGGGGAGCTGTTTTTT. This encodes CASSAGQFTGELFF.

The chain recombines TRBV29-1 with TRBJ2-5; D gene unclear. The V and J ends lost 1 base and 3 bases respectively, with 9 bases between them. Germline lookup yields CDR1 SQVTM and CDR2 ANQGSEA. The CDR3 is 13 residues long. The CDR3 sequence is CSVEVNQKETQYF. The CDR3 DNA reads TGCAGCGTTGAAGTAAACCAGAAAGAGACCCAGTACTTC.

The rearrangement joins TRBV6-7 to TRBJ1-5; the D gene is possibly TRBD1 (5 bases). TRBV6-7 carries the ORF label, with uncertain function. The V gene lost 7 bases and the J gene lost 4 bases, with 23 bases spanning the gap. The CDR3 runs 17 residues. The CDR3 bases are TGTGCCAGCACCCGCGATGGGGAGGGGTGGGTAAATCAGCCCCAGCATTTT. Protein product: CASTRDGEGWVNQPQHF.

Written as DNA, the CDR3 is TGTGCCAGCAGCCGTAGGGACTCCACAGATACGCAGTATTTT. It specifies CASSRRDSTDTQYF. The chain joins TRBV5-5 to TRBJ2-3, with D possibly TRBD2 on 6 matching bases. Germline CDR1 reads SGHKS; CDR2 reads YYEKEE (reference sequence). CDR3 length: 14 residues. The V end lost 4 bases, the J end lost 2 bases, and 11 bases lay between the germline ends.

This clone was counted only a few times. The chain joins TRBV18 to TRBJ1-4, with 8 bases fitting TRBD1. V shed 2 bases, J shed 8 bases, and the junction held 7 bases outside the gene matches. Germline CDR1 KGHSH, CDR2 LQKENI. The CDR3 runs to 15 residues. The CDR3 sequence: CASSPNQGAGEKLFF. Here the CDR3 DNA reads TGTGCCAGCTCACCAAATCAGGGGGCCGGCGAAAAACTGTTTTTT.

The V call is TRBV6-1, the J call TRBJ2-3, with 9 bases lining up with TRBD1. V was pared by 8 bases and J by 6 bases, with 6 bases of the junction left unmatched. This CDR3 comprises 13 residues. CDR1 is MNHNS and CDR2 is SASEGT in the germline V gene. The CDR3 DNA follows: TGTGCCAGCTCACAGGGGGCGCTTGATACGCAGTATTTT. This sequence encodes CASSQGALDTQYF.

The genes are TRBV6-5 and TRBJ1-2; possible D gene TRBD1, 5 bases. CDR1 MNHEY and CDR2 SVGAGI come from the germline V gene. Trimming pared 7 bases from V and 6 bases from J, leaving 21 bases between. The CDR3 is made up of 15 amino acids. The CDR3, as DNA: TGTGCCAGCAAGTCTGAGTGGGGCGCAAATAATGGCTACACCTTC. Translating gives CASKSEWGANNGYTF.

The V and J genes are TRBV7-2 and TRBJ1-2; D uncertain. The CDR3 covers 15 residues. Trimming pared 2 bases from V and 2 bases from J, leaving 12 bases between. Per germline, CDR1 SGHTA and CDR2 FQGNSA. CDR3 protein: CASSLNSGLNYGYTF. DNA of the CDR3: TGTGCCAGCAGCTTAAATAGCGGCCTAAACTATGGCTACACCTTC.

The chain links TRBV7-9 to TRBJ1-1, with 9 bases that match TRBD1. Germline V lookup: CDR1 SEHNR, CDR2 FQNEAQ (reference sequence). The CDR3 consists of 14 residues. Trimming at V came to 5 bases and at J to 6 bases, leaving 7 bases not matched to a gene. In nucleotides, the CDR3 is TGTGCCAGCAGCCCCGGGACAGGGAGCGCTGAAGCTTTCTTT. Translating gives CASSPGTGSAEAFF.

The V gene is TRBV5-5, the J gene TRBJ1-6; TRBD1 matches 10 bases. CDR1 SGHKS and CDR2 YYEKEE come from the germline V gene (reference sequence). Trimming removed 3 bases from V and 0 bases from J; junction bases left unmatched: 6. CDR3 size: 18 residues. CDR3 sequence reads: CASSYTRTGGSYNSPLHF. The CDR3 nucleotides read TGTGCCAGCAGCTACACAAGGACAGGGGGCTCCTATAATTCACCCCTCCACTTT.

This rearrangement joins TRBV2 to TRBJ2-7; 13 nucleotides line up with TRBD2. The junction had 7 bases not matched to a gene; V was cut back by 7 bases and J by 1 base. Germline lookup yields CDR1 SNHLY and CDR2 FYNNEI. The CDR3 runs 16 residues. CDR3 coding DNA: TGTGCCAGCAAGACCGGGACTAGCGGGATTTCCTACGAGCAGTACTTC. Translation: CASKTGTSGISYEQYF.

This chain connects TRBV28 to TRBJ2-7, with 11 nucleotides matching TRBD2. V trimming: 5 bases; J trimming: 3 bases; junction bases outside the gene matches: 6. Germline values: CDR1 MDHEN, CDR2 SYDVKM. The CDR3 runs 15 residues. The CDR3 DNA sequence: TGTGCCAGCAGTCCGCCGGGACTAGCGGACTACGAGCAGTACTTC. This translates into CASSPPGLADYEQYF.

The V gene is TRBV7-2, the J gene TRBJ2-6; perhaps TRBD1 as D (6 bases). Trimming stripped 4 bases from V and 2 bases from J, with 9 bases between. Germline assignment: CDR1 SGHTA and CDR2 FQGNSA. This CDR3 is 15 amino acids long. CDR3 in amino acids: CASSSQGTGANVLTF. For the CDR3, the DNA is TGTGCCAGCAGCTCTCAGGGGACTGGGGCCAACGTCCTGACTTTC.

V usage is TRBV5-6 and J usage is TRBJ2-1, with 7 bases identical to TRBD1. Germline CDR1 and CDR2: SGHDT and YYEEEE. V lost 3 bases and J lost 7; bases outside the gene matches: 4. This CDR3 region has 13 residues. CDR3 sequence (DNA): TGTGCCAGCAGCTGGGGGACAGAAAATGAGCAGTTCTTC. Its protein product is CASSWGTENEQFF.

The chain couples TRBV5-1 to TRBJ2-1, with 9 bases that match TRBD1. This CDR3 has 15 amino acids. CDR1 is SGHRS, CDR2 YFSETQ, per germline. The V and J ends lost 1 base and 9 bases, in that order; junction bases with no gene match: 8. DNA of the CDR3: TGCGCCAGCAGCTTGAAGGGACAGGGTGATGGTGAGCAGTTCTTC. As protein: CASSLKGQGDGEQFF.

The chain uses TRBV30 and TRBJ2-3, with 7 bases lining up with TRBD1. J gave up 0 bases and V 0 bases, and 3 bases lay outside the gene matches. CDR1 GTSNPN and CDR2 SVGIG come from the germline V gene (reference sequence). The CDR3 runs 15 residues. CDR3 sequence: CAWSVWDRSTDTQYF. The CDR3 nucleotides are TGTGCCTGGAGTGTTTGGGACAGAAGCACAGATACGCAGTATTTT.

The V and J genes are TRBV28 and TRBJ2-1; 10 positions agree with TRBD2. CDR1 and CDR2 from the germline V gene are MDHEN and SYDVKM. The CDR3 is 15 amino acids. V gave up 1 base and J gave up 7 bases; unmatched junction bases: 4. Here the CDR3 reads CASSLFLTSGNEQFF. The DNA of the CDR3 is TGTGCCAGCAGTTTATTCCTGACTAGCGGGAATGAGCAGTTCTTC.

The rearrangement uses TRBV7-9 and TRBJ2-1; 9 nucleotides match TRBD2. The V gene's germline CDR1 is SEHNR and CDR2 FQNEAQ (reference sequence). V lost 7 bases, J lost 6 bases, and 7 bases stayed unmatched. This CDR3 comprises 14 residues. CDR3 sequence: CASTLGLAGNEQFF. CDR3 DNA: TGTGCCAGCACCTTGGGACTAGCTGGCAATGAGCAGTTCTTC.

This chain links TRBV30 with TRBJ2-7, with 8 bases matching TRBD1. Germline V gives CDR1 GTSNPN, CDR2 SVGIG (reference sequence). V lost 3 bases to trimming and J lost 5 bases; unmatched junction nucleotides: 3. This CDR3 has 12 residues. The chain's CDR3 is CAWSQTGDEQYF. The CDR3 DNA is TGTGCCTGGAGCCAGACAGGGGACGAGCAGTACTTC.

The chain links TRBV4-2 to TRBJ2-5; TRBD2 might be the D (5 bases). CDR3 length: 14 residues. The V gene's germline CDR1 is LGHNA and CDR2 YNFKEQ. Between the trimmed V and J ends, which lost 0 bases and 4 bases, there was a span of 9 bases. The CDR3 loop is CASSQDGGRETQYF. CDR3 coding DNA: TGTGCCAGCAGCCAAGACGGTGGGAGAGAGACCCAGTACTTC.

The chain employs TRBV19 and TRBJ2-7, with TRBD1 identical over 8 bases. The CDR3 contains 18 residues. The V and J ends lost 1 base and 5 bases, in that order; junction bases with no gene match: 16. In germline, CDR1 is LNHDA, CDR2 SQIVND (reference sequence). In nucleotides, the CDR3 is TGTGCCAGTAGTATAGGCTGGAGGGGGCAGGGGGCCTTTGACGAGCAGTACTTC. Translated: CASSIGWRGQGAFDEQYF.